Listed here are 8 T cell receptor beta chains from one sample, sequenced in a study of T cells in women clearing cervical HPV infection. Libraries were prepared by immunoSEQ multiplex PCR; TCRdb keeps only in-frame clonotypes and omits some of them. Here the sample table reports roughly 12,000 clones. The sequenced sample was blood buffy coat. These receptors all stem from a woman between 18 and 75 years old with a cervical HPV16 infection that either progressed to CIN3+ or cleared (not recorded which).

In regard to this clone: The read is 3 residues too short to cover the CDR3 end, so that end is filled in from the germline J gene. The gene calls are TRBV4-1 and TRBJ2-7, with a possible D match to TRBD2 (6 bases). V gave up 0 bases and J gave up 2 bases, with 17 bases separating them. Germline CDR1 and CDR2: MGHRA and YSYEKL. The CDR3 is made up of 17 amino acids. The sequenced part of the CDR3 DNA is TGCGCCAGCAGCCAAGATTCCGTGGCGGGGAGGACCTACGAG. Translated: CASSQDSVAGRTYE. The CDR3 reads in full as CASSQDSVAGRTYEQYF.

The CDR3 loop reads CASSTTFSSGNTIYF. The DNA read from the CDR3 is TGTGCCAGCAGCACGACTTTCAGCTCTGGAAACACC. V and J are TRBV7-9 and TRBJ1-3; D remains unclear. The CDR3 end lies 3 residues beyond the end of the read and is filled in from the germline J gene. Germline V gene data show CDR1 as SEHNR and CDR2 as FQNEAQ (reference sequence). V shed 5 bases and J shed 0 bases, with 11 bases lying between them. This CDR3 has 15 amino acids. Drawing the rest from reference TRBV7-9 and TRBJ1-3, the complete variable domain is DTGVSQNPRHKITKRGQNVTFRCDPISEHNRLYWYRQTLGQGPEFLTYFQNEAQLEKSRLLSDRFSAERPKGSFSTLEIQRTEQGDSAMYLCASSTTFSSGNTIYFGEGSWLTVV.

A word on this clone: The sequence runs out 3 residues before the end of the CDR3; the remainder is reconstructed from the germline J gene. This chain joins TRBV12-3 or TRBV12-4 and TRBJ2-5; D unclear. V dropped 0 bases and J dropped 2 bases, with 7 bases sitting between them. The length of the CDR3 is 14 residues. The CDR3 DNA, read in part, is TGTGCCAGCAGTTTAGCGCGAAGACAAGAGACC. It translates to CASSLARRQET. The entire CDR3 sequence reads CASSLARRQETQYF.

As regards this clone: Read data end 3 residues before the CDR3 end; the end is taken from the germline J gene. The rearrangement uses TRBV20-1 and TRBJ2-1, with D maybe TRBD1 (6 bases). V lost 6 bases and J 5 bases, leaving 23 bases between the germline ends. The CDR3 runs to 16 residues. CDR1 is DFQATT and CDR2 is SNEGSKA in the germline V gene (reference sequence). The CDR3 DNA, read in part, is TGCAGTGCGCCACCCCGAGGAACAGGGAAGGACAATGAG. Its protein product is CSAPPRGTGKDNE. The entire CDR3 reads CSAPPRGTGKDNEQFF.

Details on this clone: The read comes to an end 3 residues before the CDR3 does, leaving the germline J gene to fill in the end. The J gene is TRBJ2-7, the V gene TRBV28, with D possibly matching TRBD2 (6 bases). The V gene lost 3 bases and the J gene lost 6 bases, with 18 bases spanning the gap. The CDR3 runs 15 residues. CDR1 and CDR2 from the germline V gene are MDHEN and SYDVKM. The CDR3 protein is CASSFMGGRFGEQYF. CDR3 bases read: TGTGCCAGCAGTTTCATGGGGGGAAGGTTTGGCGAG.

Judged by frequency, this clone is medium-sized. The read gets to within 3 residues of the CDR3 end, and the germline J gene fills in the rest. The J gene is TRBJ2-2, the V gene TRBV4-2, with D perhaps TRBD1 (6 bases). The V gene lost 4 bases and the J gene lost 1 base, with 25 bases spanning the gap. The CDR3 totals 20 residues. Germline lookup yields CDR1 LGHNA and CDR2 YNFKEQ. CDR3 DNA, as far as it was read: TGTGCCAGCAGCCCCCGGGGAGCCCAACTCCGGGACAAGAACACCGGGGAG. This translates into CASSPRGAQLRDKNTGE. The complete CDR3 sequence is CASSPRGAQLRDKNTGELFF.

On this clone itself: Read sequence stops 3 residues before the CDR3 end, and the germline J gene provides the missing end. The chain combines TRBV24-1 with TRBJ1-4; D remains unclear. This CDR3 has 15 residues. Germline assignment: CDR1 KGHDR and CDR2 SFDVKD. The V end lost 3 bases, the J end lost 8 bases, and 15 bases lay between the germline ends. CDR3 protein: CATSDPRASGEKLFF. The DNA read from the CDR3 is TGTGCCACCAGTGATCCCCGAGCGTCCGGAGAAAAA.

A remark on this clone: Coverage ceases 3 residues before the CDR3 finishes, and the germline J gene fills in the end. The chain combines TRBV5-6 with TRBJ1-2; D not certain. CDR1 and CDR2 (germline): SGHDT, YYEEEE. This CDR3 has 12 amino acids. The CDR3 region is CASSLADNDYTF. Partial CDR3 DNA: TGTGCCAGCAGCTTGGCCGACAATGAC.